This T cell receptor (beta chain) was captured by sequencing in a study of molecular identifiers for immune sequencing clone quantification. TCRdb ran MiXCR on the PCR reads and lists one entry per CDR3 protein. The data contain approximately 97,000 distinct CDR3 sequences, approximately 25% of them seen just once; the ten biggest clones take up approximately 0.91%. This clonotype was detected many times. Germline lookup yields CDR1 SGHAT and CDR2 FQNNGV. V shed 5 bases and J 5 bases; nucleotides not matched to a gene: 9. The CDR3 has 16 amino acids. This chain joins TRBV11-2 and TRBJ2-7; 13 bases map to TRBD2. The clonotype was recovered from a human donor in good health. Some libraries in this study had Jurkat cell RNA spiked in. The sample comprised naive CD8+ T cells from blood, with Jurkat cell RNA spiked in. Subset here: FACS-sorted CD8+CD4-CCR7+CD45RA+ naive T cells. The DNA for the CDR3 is TGTGCCAGCAGCCCCAGGGGGGGACTAGCGGGGCACGAGCAGTACTTC. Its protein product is CASSPRGGLAGHEQYF.